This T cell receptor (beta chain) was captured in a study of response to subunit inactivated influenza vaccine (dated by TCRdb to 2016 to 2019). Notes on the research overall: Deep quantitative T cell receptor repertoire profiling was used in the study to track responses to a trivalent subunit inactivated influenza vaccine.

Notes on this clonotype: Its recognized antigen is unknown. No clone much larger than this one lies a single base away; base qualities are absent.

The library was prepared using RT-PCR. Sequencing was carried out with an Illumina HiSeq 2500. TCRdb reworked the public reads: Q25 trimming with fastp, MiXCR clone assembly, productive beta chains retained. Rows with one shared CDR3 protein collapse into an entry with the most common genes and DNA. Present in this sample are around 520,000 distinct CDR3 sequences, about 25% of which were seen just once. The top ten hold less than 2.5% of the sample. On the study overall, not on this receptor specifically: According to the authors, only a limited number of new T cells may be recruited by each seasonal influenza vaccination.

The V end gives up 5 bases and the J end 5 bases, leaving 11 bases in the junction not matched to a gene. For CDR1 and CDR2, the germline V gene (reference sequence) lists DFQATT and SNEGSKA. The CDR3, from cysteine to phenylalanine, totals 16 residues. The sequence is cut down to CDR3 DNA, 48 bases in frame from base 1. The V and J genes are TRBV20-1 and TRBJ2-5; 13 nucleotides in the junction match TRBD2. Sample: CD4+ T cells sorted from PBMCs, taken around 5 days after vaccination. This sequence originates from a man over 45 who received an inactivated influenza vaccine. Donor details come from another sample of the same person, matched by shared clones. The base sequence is TGCAGTGCTTTCGGGACTAGCGGGGCCCCGGGGGAGACCCAGTACTTC. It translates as CSAFGTSGAPGETQYF.